What follows are 28 T cell receptor beta chains derived from one specimen sequenced in a study of T-cell memory formation after mild COVID-19. TCRdb redid the calling of the 5' RACE reads with MiXCR, one entry per CDR3 protein. Here the sample spans about 400,000 distinct CDR3 sequences, roughly 17% being singletons. The specimen sequenced was PBMCs or a T cell subset sorted from them (not recorded which). These receptors were taken from a man aged 18 to 30 who had mild COVID-19 (a few samples of this study predate the infection). Cell type and time point are not known.

The V and J genes are TRBV20-1 and TRBJ2-3, with a weak D call TRBD1 (6 bases). V gave up 1 base and J gave up 11 bases, with 16 bases separating them. Per germline, CDR1 DFQATT and CDR2 SNEGSKA (reference sequence). The CDR3 is made up of 13 amino acids. The CDR3 loop reads CSARGWIQGGQYF. In nucleotides, the CDR3 is TGCAGTGCTAGAGGCTGGATACAGGGTGGGCAGTATTTT.

This clonotype has more than one count but fewer than ten. The chain couples TRBV29-1 to TRBJ2-7, with D possibly TRBD1 on 6 matching bases. Deletions cut 4 bases from V and 2 bases from J, with 21 bases between. CDR3 length: 16 amino acids. Per germline, CDR1 SQVTM and CDR2 ANQGSEA. CDR3 sequence: CSVVKRWAGVAYEQYF. CDR3 nucleotides: TGCAGCGTTGTTAAGAGGTGGGCAGGGGTCGCCTACGAGCAGTACTTC.

Only a few counts were recorded for this clonotype. The J gene is TRBJ2-1, the V gene TRBV4-2; the match to TRBD1 covers 8 bases. V was pared by 1 base and J by 10 bases, with 9 bases of the junction left unmatched. The length of the CDR3 is 15 residues. The V gene's germline CDR1 is LGHNA and CDR2 YNFKEQ. The CDR3 loop is CASSQALTGGREQFF. The DNA for the CDR3 is TGTGCCAGCAGCCAAGCTCTCACAGGGGGTCGGGAGCAGTTCTTC.

J is TRBJ1-1 and V is TRBV5-1; no clear D. The CDR3 has 14 amino acids. Per germline, CDR1 SGHRS and CDR2 YFSETQ. The V end was cut by 4 bases, the J end by 4 bases, with 14 bases between. The CDR3 protein is CASSAAVGSTEAFF. The CDR3 nucleotides read TGCGCCAGCAGCGCCGCGGTAGGGAGCACTGAAGCTTTCTTT.

This clonotype was counted a few times. The rearrangement links TRBV20-1 to TRBJ2-7; D ambiguous. The germline V and J ends were trimmed by 0 bases and 6 bases, with 18 bases remaining between them. The CDR3 extends over 15 amino acids. The germline V gene encodes CDR1 DFQATT and CDR2 SNEGSKA (reference sequence). CDR3 nucleotides: TGCAGTGCTAGAGAGACGCTCGATACCTCAACCGAGCAGTACTTC. Protein sequence: CSARETLDTSTEQYF.

This clonotype was detected only a few times. The rearrangement uses TRBV4-2 and TRBJ2-2; no clear D gene. Germline V CDR1 and CDR2: LGHNA, YNFKEQ. The CDR3 covers 13 residues. With 1 base removed from V and 13 bases from J, the gap between germline ends came to 13 bases. The CDR3 nucleotides read TGTGCCAGCAGCCAAGGGGAAGGCATTCCGCTGTTTTTT. It encodes CASSQGEGIPLFF.

This clonotype was recorded at least ten times. Relative to the germline gene, one junction end is altered; a read error may explain this. The V call is TRBV5-1, the J call TRBJ2-3; D possibly corresponds to TRBD1 (6 bases). The CDR3 runs to 14 residues. Per germline, CDR1 SGHRS and CDR2 YFSETQ. The CDR3 loop is CASSLGTTGDTQYF. Here the CDR3 DNA reads TGTGCCAGCAGCTTAGGGACAACCGGAGATACGCAGTATTTT.

This clonotype was observed a handful of times. The chain links TRBV28 to TRBJ2-7, with D tentatively TRBD1 or TRBD2 (6 bases each). The length of the CDR3 is 14 residues. V shed 6 bases and J shed 0 bases, with 12 bases lying between them. The V gene's germline CDR1 is MDHEN and CDR2 SYDVKM. The CDR3 region has the DNA TGTGCCAGCAGCCAAGGGGGGAGCTCCTACGAGCAGTACGTC. It is translated as CASSQGGSSYEQYV.

This clonotype turned up a few times. The chain links TRBV20-1 to TRBJ2-1, with 9 positions matching TRBD2. Per germline, CDR1 DFQATT and CDR2 SNEGSKA (reference sequence). CDR3 length equals 15 residues. V was pared by 6 bases and J by 6 bases, with 12 bases of the junction left unmatched. CDR3 sequence: CSAVYSGGLRNEQFF. The CDR3 DNA reads as TGCAGTGCCGTCTATAGCGGGGGCCTACGCAATGAGCAGTTCTTC.

The table lists this clonotype with many counts. This chain connects TRBV12-3 or TRBV12-4 to TRBJ1-1; the D gene is possibly TRBD1 (5 bases). V shed 5 bases and J shed 1 base, with 11 bases lying between them. This CDR3 spans 14 amino acids. CDR3 nucleotides: TGTGCCAGCAGTGAGGGACGGTGGAACACTGAAGCTTTCTTT. Translating it yields CASSEGRWNTEAFF.

In its sample, this clonotype was seen a few times. CDR3 amino acids: CASRLDRDTEAFF. The CDR3 DNA follows: TGTGCCAGCAGACTTGACAGGGATACTGAAGCTTTCTTT. V gene TRBV7-3 combines with J gene TRBJ1-1; TRBD1 matches 7 bases. V trimming: 6 bases; J trimming: 5 bases; junction bases outside the gene matches: 6. The CDR3 covers 13 residues. In germline, CDR1 is SGHTA, CDR2 FQGTGA. Based on the CDR3 plus reference TRBV7-3 and TRBJ1-1, the full variable domain is GAGVSQTPSNKVTEKGKYVELRCDPISGHTALYWYRQSLGQGPEFLIYFQGTGAADDSGLPNDRFFAVRPEGSVSTLKIQRTERGDSAVYLCASRLDRDTEAFFGQGTRLTVV.

The V and J genes are TRBV7-9 and TRBJ2-1; D unclear. Looked up from germline, CDR1 is SEHNR and CDR2 is FQNEAQ (reference sequence). V lost 1 base and J lost 0, with 4 bases in between. The CDR3 has 14 amino acids. This CDR3 is CASSLEYSYNEQFF. The CDR3 coding sequence is TGTGCCAGCAGCTTAGAATACTCCTACAATGAGCAGTTCTTC.

The sample holds many counts of this clonotype. CDR3 bases: TGCAGCGTTGAGGGGGGGTTGGGAGAGACCCAGTACTTC. This gives the protein CSVEGGLGETQYF. This chain joins TRBV29-1 and TRBJ2-5; TRBD2 matches 7 bases. The CDR3 runs 13 residues. In germline, CDR1 is SQVTM, CDR2 ANQGSEA. J lost 4 bases, V lost 3 bases, and 5 bases had no gene match.

This clonotype was observed a few times. The chain uses TRBV15 and TRBJ2-1; D not resolved. The CDR3 has 16 residues. The germline CDR1 and CDR2 sequences are LNHNV and YYDKDF (reference sequence). V gave up 1 base and J gave up 1 base, with 11 bases separating them. The CDR3: CATSRAAAESYNEQFF. In nucleotides, the CDR3 is TGTGCCACCAGCAGAGCCGCGGCAGAGTCCTACAATGAGCAGTTCTTC.

This rearrangement joins TRBV7-9 to TRBJ1-2; D not resolved. The V end was cut by 2 bases, the J end by 6 bases, with 16 bases between. Germline V gene data show CDR1 as SEHNR and CDR2 as FQNEAQ (reference sequence). The CDR3 is 15 residues long. CDR3 protein: CASSLLPGGRHGYTF. For the CDR3, the DNA is TGTGCCAGCAGCTTACTCCCAGGTGGACGCCATGGCTACACCTTC.

J is TRBJ2-3 and V is TRBV12-3 or TRBV12-4; D unclear. V dropped 5 bases and J dropped 9 bases, with 9 bases sitting between them. The CDR3 contains 11 residues. The CDR3 bases are TGTGCCAGCAGTCAGATAAGGACGCAGTATTTT. Translating gives CASSQIRTQYF.

The chain combines TRBV5-1 with TRBJ2-3, with D possibly called TRBD1 or TRBD2 (5 bases each). CDR1 is SGHRS and CDR2 is YFSETQ in the germline V gene. CDR3 length equals 15 residues. Trimming took 0 bases from V and 4 from J, leaving 12 bases between them. In DNA, the CDR3 is TGCGCCAGCAGCTTGGGACGGGACGTCCCAGATACGCAGTATTTT. Protein: CASSLGRDVPDTQYF.

This clonotype occurred a few times. The chain recombines TRBV27 with TRBJ1-5; D is undetermined. Germline CDR1 MNHEY, CDR2 SMNVEV (reference sequence). This CDR3 has 12 residues. The ends were cut back, 4 bases at V and 7 bases at J, with 8 bases in the middle. The CDR3 here is CASSYHGQPQHF. The CDR3 region has the DNA TGTGCCAGCAGTTATCATGGCCAGCCCCAGCATTTT.

This clonotype was detected a few times. The chain uses TRBV9 and TRBJ2-2; D tentatively fits TRBD1 or TRBD2 (6 bases each). Deletions cut 5 bases from V and 6 bases from J, with 14 bases between. Germline CDR1 SGDLS, CDR2 YYNGEE. CDR3 size: 14 residues. DNA of the CDR3: TGTGCCAGCAGATCGGGACGGGGGCCCGGGGAGCTGTTTTTT. It encodes CASRSGRGPGELFF.

This sequence joins TRBV15 and TRBJ2-4, with TRBD2 identical over 8 bases. Germline V gene data show CDR1 as LNHNV and CDR2 as YYDKDF (reference sequence). The CDR3 contains 19 residues. Unmatched junction bases numbered 12, after V lost 0 bases and J lost 2 bases. The CDR3 here is CATSRDRSGGTRTKNIQYF. The CDR3 DNA is TGTGCCACCAGCAGAGATCGGTCGGGAGGGACAAGGACCAAAAACATTCAGTACTTC.

The gene calls are TRBV18 and TRBJ2-1, with a tentative D call TRBD1 (6 bases). V was pared by 0 bases and J by 5 bases, with 8 bases between. There are 14 residues in the CDR3. Per germline, CDR1 KGHSH and CDR2 LQKENI. The CDR3 spells CASSPPSGDNEQFF. In DNA form, the CDR3 reads TGTGCCAGCTCACCACCGTCAGGGGACAATGAGCAGTTCTTC.

At least ten counts were recorded for this clonotype. The chain links TRBV7-3 to TRBJ1-1; D not resolved. The CDR3 is 13 amino acids. Germline-derived CDR1 and CDR2 are SGHTA and FQGTGA. V gave up 6 bases and J gave up 5 bases, with 13 bases separating them. The CDR3 sequence: CASSSGGLTEAFF. The CDR3 nucleotides read TGTGCCAGCAGTTCCGGTGGGTTGACTGAAGCTTTCTTT.

In this sample, this clonotype turned up many times. V gene TRBV5-1 combines with J gene TRBJ2-3; TRBD2 matches 7 bases. With V trimmed by 2 bases and J by 3 bases, 3 bases remained unmatched. There are 14 residues in the CDR3. In germline, CDR1 is SGHRS, CDR2 YFSETQ. CDR3 sequence reads: CASSLLRGTDTQYF. The CDR3, as DNA: TGCGCCAGCAGCTTATTGCGGGGGACAGATACGCAGTATTTT.

This clonotype was observed a handful of times. This rearrangement joins TRBV2 to TRBJ2-5; 8 bases match TRBD1. J gave up 5 bases and V 10 bases, and 12 bases lay outside the gene matches. Germline loops: CDR1 SNHLY, CDR2 FYNNEI. The CDR3 totals 14 residues. CDR3 region: CATSGQGFRETQYF. The DNA of the CDR3 is TGTGCCACCTCCGGACAGGGATTTCGGGAGACCCAGTACTTC.

This clonotype was seen more than once but under ten times. The V and J genes are TRBV19 and TRBJ1-2; D perhaps matches TRBD1 (5 bases). Germline CDR1 is LNHDA and CDR2 is SQIVND (reference sequence). The V gene lost 10 bases and the J gene lost 8 bases, with 17 bases spanning the gap. The CDR3 has 12 amino acids. CDR3 bases: TGTGCCACCACGTGGGGACTCCGAGGCTACACCTTC. Residues: CATTWGLRGYTF.

The chain employs TRBV5-1 and TRBJ1-5, with unresolved D. The CDR3 runs to 15 residues. V was pared by 4 bases and J by 3 bases, with 14 bases between. Germline CDR1 reads SGHRS; CDR2 reads YFSETQ. The CDR3 DNA reads as TGCGCCAGCAGCCCGGTACCTGGGTCCAATCAGCCCCAGCATTTT. Its translation is CASSPVPGSNQPQHF.

On this clonotype: A much larger clone differs by one base, so this may be a read error. This rearrangement joins TRBV7-6 to TRBJ2-2; D gene uncertain. This CDR3 is built from 13 residues. From germline, CDR1 is SGHVS and CDR2 FNYEAQ. V lost 5 bases, J lost 4 bases, and 8 bases lay in between. CDR3 DNA: TGTGCCAGCAGCCCCGTGGCCACCGGGGAGCTGTTTTTT. This translates into CASSPVATGELFF.

Concerning this clonotype: A much larger clonotype is one base distant, so this may be a read error. The CDR3, as DNA: TGTGACAGCAGTCGTGTGGTGGCCGAAGCTTTCTTT. It specifies CDSSRVVAEAFF. This chain connects TRBV7-9 to TRBJ1-1, with D unclear. This CDR3 has 12 residues. The V gene's germline CDR1 is SEHNR and CDR2 FQNEAQ (reference sequence).